This T cell receptor (beta chain) appears in the sequencing data of a study of shared clonotypes between healthy human individuals. Across the whole study: A donor's plate count was three for CD4 naive and three for CD4 memory; CD8 naive had two and CD8 memory one. Findings and limits, study-wide: Sampling used blood alone; tissue repertoires probably differ. Lower generation probabilities were found for non-shared clonotypes than for those shared by all four donors.

As for this clone: Antigen unknown.

The CDR3 spans 18 residues. Naive CD8 cells lacked CD45RO, underwent positive selection for CCR7 and left out terminally differentiated effector memory CD45RA+ cells. Measured with immunoSEQ multiplex PCR; TCRdb has only the in-frame clones, and not every one. The repertoire holds 2 million to 2.5 million clones, less than 95% seen once, with roughly 1.1% in the top ten. The chain combines TRBV21-1 with TRBJ2-7; the table calls TRBD2, which could not be checked here. TRBV21-1 constitutes a pseudogene. Input material: naive CD8+ T cells sorted from blood. This receptor was taken from a man between 18 and 29 years old in good health. CDR3 amino acids: CASSKPKLAGGPPYEQYF. In nucleotides, the CDR3 is TGTGCCAGCAGCAAACCTAAACTAGCGGGGGGGCCCCCCTACGAGCAGTACTTC.